This T cell receptor (beta chain) originates from a study of identical twins. Donors uniformly comprised healthy Caucasians. cDNA molecules carried unique molecular identifiers, and template switching added a universal primer site. TCRdb processed the 5' RACE reads anew with MiXCR; each CDR3 protein has one entry. Here the sample spans more than 600,000 distinct CDR3 sequences, about 20% being singletons. V was clipped by 5 bases and J by 3 bases, with 15 bases between them. Germline CDR1 MNHEY, CDR2 SVGEGT. This CDR3 contains 15 residues. This clonotype was detected only a few times. The antigen remains undetermined. The study's findings and limits: Abundant beta clonotypes from cord blood had fewer insertions, unlike memory repertoires, which showed none.

The same sample was also studied in work on T cells expressing NK-cell markers. Turning to that study: Dominant NKG2C+ clonotypes in roughly six donors made up roughly 1.0-7.0% of CD8+ T cells.

The TCR was taken from a woman aged 18-35 years in good health. The J gene is TRBJ2-3, the V gene TRBV6-2 or TRBV6-3; D is unresolved. The sample was PBMCs. This chain's CDR3 is CASSPQVSGTDTQYF. In DNA form, the CDR3 reads TGTGCCAGCAGTCCTCAAGTTAGTGGAACAGATACGCAGTATTTT.